This T cell receptor beta chain comes out of a study of blood T cell dynamics during melanoma immunotherapy. V dropped 0 bases and J dropped 4; count of bases not matched to a gene: 1. Germline V gene sequence: CDR1 SGHVS, CDR2 FQNEAQ. The CDR3 spans 15 residues. Sequencing used immunoSEQ multiplex PCR; TCRdb keeps in-frame clones, though not all of them. This table holds about 14,000 clones, just over 85% found once. Time point denoted: pre-treatment baseline. Prior systemic cancer therapy, immunosuppressant use and other active malignancies excluded patients. The sample consisted of blood, taken from a patient treated with checkpoint blockade. The chain employs TRBV7-8 and TRBJ2-5; 11 bases align to TRBD2. The receptor's source is a human donor with melanoma. CDR3 sequence: CASSLASGGGETQYF. CDR3 nucleotides: TGTGCCAGCAGCTTAGCTAGCGGGGGGGGAGAGACCCAGTACTTC.